This TCR beta chain emerged from a study of cytomegalovirus exposure and HLA in healthy donors. General observations from the study: In vitro experiments confirmed that a few CMV-associated chains were specific for CMV antigens.

Concerning this clone itself: Antigen specificity is unknown.

The PCR had 60 Vbeta and 13 Jbeta primers. Methods used by the authors: Unique TCR beta chains totaled roughly 80 million in a later count, with roughly 11 million of them shared. Sequencing was performed with immunoSEQ multiplex PCR; in TCRdb, only in-frame clones are kept and a portion is missing. Clone size and the V and J calls come from that table; the DNA yielded D and trimming. The sample comprises around 160,000 clones, 70% to 80% of which are singletons, and roughly 0.99% rests with the top ten. J lost 6 bases, V lost 0 bases, and 0 bases had no gene match. The germline gives CDR1 MNHEY, CDR2 SVGAGI. The CDR3 has 13 amino acids.

The chain joins TRBV6-5 to TRBJ2-3; 7 bases align to TRBD2. Sequenced sample: PBMCs. This receptor was obtained from a woman aged 40 to 50 in good health and CMV-seronegative. In nucleotides, the CDR3 is TGTGCCAGCAGTTACTCGGGGGGGGATACGCAGTATTTT. Residues: CASSYSGGDTQYF.